Listed below are T cell receptor beta chains from one sample, sequenced in a study of Ad26.COV2.S vaccination and SARS-CoV-2 variants. Using immunoSEQ multiplex PCR, the repertoire was profiled, and TCRdb retains in-frame clones only, with some absent. The sample gives hundreds of thousands of clones, more than 80% of which show up once; 9% to 15% is in the top ten. Sequencing was performed on peripheral blood, taken in a trial of Ad26.COV2.S vaccine versus placebo. Receptors were obtained from a person aged 18-60 years who received the Ad26.COV2.S COVID-19 vaccine or a placebo. Both conserved end residues are part of each CDR3. The D gene is left open where the match is weak. For some rows the clone size is stated as once, few or many, or as a class when expanded; others skip it.

j_call: TRBJ2-6; d_call: -; v_call: TRBV6-5; clone_size: -; cdr3_aa: CASKVTGANVLTF; cdr3_nt: TGTGCCAGCAAAGTTACCGGGGCCAACGTCCTGACTTTC
j_call: TRBJ2-5; d_call: -; v_call: TRBV6-2/TRBV6-3; clone_size: -; cdr3_aa: CASSPRTLGTETQYF; cdr3_nt: TGTGCCAGCAGCCCGCGAACCCTGGGGACGGAGACCCAGTACTTC
j_call: TRBJ2-3; d_call: -; v_call: TRBV5-1; clone_size: -; cdr3_aa: CASAKPSSSTDTQYF; cdr3_nt: TGCGCCAGCGCAAAGCCCAGCAGTTCGACAGATACGCAGTATTTT
j_call: TRBJ1-6; d_call: TRBD1; v_call: TRBV7-3; clone_size: few; cdr3_aa: CASSSTDRGSPLHF; cdr3_nt: TGTGCCAGCAGCTCCACGGACAGGGGGTCACCCCTCCACTTT
j_call: TRBJ1-3; d_call: -; v_call: TRBV5-6; clone_size: -; cdr3_aa: CASSLTGVSGNTIYF; cdr3_nt: TGTGCCAGCAGCTTAACCGGCGTCTCTGGAAACACCATATATTTT
j_call: TRBJ2-5; d_call: TRBD1; v_call: TRBV5-8; clone_size: -; cdr3_aa: CASRRTGGIGETQYF; cdr3_nt: TGTGCCAGCAGACGGACAGGGGGAATTGGAGAGACCCAGTACTTC
j_call: TRBJ1-2; d_call: -; v_call: TRBV6-1; clone_size: -; cdr3_aa: CASSEALGGYTF; cdr3_nt: TGTGCCAGCAGTGAAGCGCTAGGAGGCTACACCTTC
j_call: TRBJ2-7; d_call: TRBD2; v_call: TRBV19; clone_size: -; cdr3_aa: CASSMGLAVNTYEQYF; cdr3_nt: TGTGCCAGTAGTATGGGACTAGCGGTCAATACCTACGAGCAGTACTTC
j_call: TRBJ2-1; d_call: TRBD2; v_call: TRBV6-2/TRBV6-3; clone_size: -; cdr3_aa: CASSYSTSGATEQFF; cdr3_nt: TGTGCCAGCAGTTACTCGACTAGCGGGGCGACGGAGCAGTTCTTC
j_call: TRBJ2-5; d_call: TRBD1; v_call: TRBV2; clone_size: -; cdr3_aa: CANFYGQDQETQYF; cdr3_nt: TGTGCCAACTTTTACGGACAGGACCAAGAGACCCAGTACTTC
j_call: TRBJ1-3; d_call: -; v_call: TRBV5-1; clone_size: -; cdr3_aa: CASSLGQRNTIYF; cdr3_nt: TGCGCCAGCAGCTTGGGGCAGCGAAACACCATATATTTT
j_call: TRBJ2-7; d_call: TRBD2; v_call: TRBV7-2; clone_size: -; cdr3_aa: CASSLDSSGSYEQYF; cdr3_nt: TGTGCCAGCAGCTTAGATTCTAGCGGTTCCTACGAGCAGTACTTC
j_call: TRBJ1-5; d_call: -; v_call: TRBV7-8; clone_size: -; cdr3_aa: CASSLEVSRASNQPQHF; cdr3_nt: TGTGCCAGCAGCTTAGAGGTCTCGAGGGCCAGCAATCAGCCCCAGCATTTT
j_call: TRBJ2-5; d_call: -; v_call: TRBV9; clone_size: -; cdr3_aa: CASSVGEGEETQYF; cdr3_nt: TGTGCCAGCAGCGTAGGCGAGGGCGAGGAGACCCAGTACTTC
j_call: TRBJ1-1; d_call: -; v_call: TRBV30; clone_size: -; cdr3_aa: CAWSMGNTEAFF; cdr3_nt: TGTGCCTGGAGTATGGGTAACACTGAAGCTTTCTTT
j_call: TRBJ2-7; d_call: -; v_call: TRBV18; clone_size: few; cdr3_aa: CASSPWVSSYEQYF; cdr3_nt: TGTGCCAGCTCACCATGGGTCAGCTCCTACGAGCAGTACTTC
j_call: TRBJ2-5; d_call: -; v_call: TRBV18; clone_size: -; cdr3_aa: CASSLWGLLETQYF; cdr3_nt: TGTGCCAGCTCTTTATGGGGGTTGTTGGAGACCCAGTACTTC
j_call: TRBJ1-1; d_call: -; v_call: TRBV30; clone_size: -; cdr3_aa: CAWTVSANTEAFF; cdr3_nt: TGTGCCTGGACGGTCAGCGCGAACACTGAAGCTTTCTTT
j_call: TRBJ2-7; d_call: -; v_call: TRBV6-5; clone_size: -; cdr3_aa: CASSYNIGSSSYEQYF; cdr3_nt: TGTGCCAGCAGTTACAATATAGGATCGAGCTCCTACGAGCAGTACTTC
j_call: TRBJ1-1; d_call: -; v_call: TRBV30; clone_size: -; cdr3_aa: CAWKRTVEAFF; cdr3_nt: TGTGCCTGGAAACGGACCGTGGAAGCTTTCTTT
j_call: TRBJ2-2; d_call: -; v_call: TRBV24-1; clone_size: -; cdr3_aa: CATSNTNTGELFF; cdr3_nt: TGTGCCACCAGTAATACGAACACCGGGGAGCTGTTTTTT
j_call: TRBJ2-5; d_call: -; v_call: TRBV12-3/TRBV12-4; clone_size: -; cdr3_aa: CASSARGRETQYF; cdr3_nt: TGTGCCAGCAGCGCTAGGGGGAGAGAGACCCAGTACTTC
j_call: TRBJ1-2; d_call: TRBD1; v_call: TRBV18; clone_size: few; cdr3_aa: CASSPQGAHGYTF; cdr3_nt: TGTGCCAGCTCACCCCAGGGGGCGCATGGCTACACCTTC
j_call: TRBJ1-6; d_call: -; v_call: TRBV6-2/TRBV6-3; clone_size: -; cdr3_aa: CASSSGQLSSYNSPLHF; cdr3_nt: TGTGCCAGCAGTTCCGGACAGCTGAGCTCCTATAATTCACCCCTCCACTTT
j_call: TRBJ2-1; d_call: -; v_call: TRBV27; clone_size: -; cdr3_aa: CASSFGARGEQFF; cdr3_nt: TGTGCCAGCAGTTTCGGCGCTCGGGGTGAGCAGTTCTTC
j_call: TRBJ1-1; d_call: -; v_call: TRBV5-1; clone_size: -; cdr3_aa: CASSFRSMSTEAFF; cdr3_nt: TGCGCCAGCAGCTTTCGGAGTATGAGCACTGAAGCTTTCTTT
j_call: TRBJ1-3; d_call: TRBD1; v_call: TRBV6-6; clone_size: -; cdr3_aa: CASSYTTGGGGNTIYF; cdr3_nt: TGTGCCAGCAGTTACACTACAGGGGGCGGCGGAAACACCATATATTTT
j_call: TRBJ1-1; d_call: -; v_call: TRBV5-4; clone_size: -; cdr3_aa: CASSLKNTEAFF; cdr3_nt: TGTGCCAGCAGCTTGAAAAACACTGAAGCTTTCTTT
j_call: TRBJ1-1; d_call: -; v_call: TRBV4-3; clone_size: -; cdr3_aa: CASSQDGNTEAFF; cdr3_nt: TGCGCCAGCAGCCAAGACGGGAACACTGAAGCTTTCTTT
j_call: TRBJ1-2; d_call: -; v_call: TRBV19; clone_size: -; cdr3_aa: CASSIIPNYGYTF; cdr3_nt: TGTGCCAGTAGTATAATCCCTAACTATGGCTACACCTTC
j_call: TRBJ2-1; d_call: TRBD1; v_call: TRBV18; clone_size: -; cdr3_aa: CASSLRDRTYNEQFF; cdr3_nt: TGTGCCAGCTCACTCCGGGACAGAACTTACAATGAGCAGTTCTTC
j_call: TRBJ1-1; d_call: TRBD1; v_call: TRBV27; clone_size: -; cdr3_aa: CASSLGQGFRTEAFF; cdr3_nt: TGTGCCAGCAGTTTAGGACAGGGATTTAGGACTGAAGCTTTCTTT
j_call: TRBJ2-7; d_call: -; v_call: TRBV19; clone_size: -; cdr3_aa: CASSPTGDLAYEQYF; cdr3_nt: TGTGCCAGTAGTCCCACGGGGGACCTAGCCTACGAGCAGTACTTC
j_call: TRBJ2-4; d_call: TRBD1; v_call: TRBV14; clone_size: -; cdr3_aa: CASSQARQGGGKNIQYF; cdr3_nt: TGTGCCAGCAGCCAAGCCCGACAGGGTGGGGGCAAAAACATTCAGTACTTC
j_call: TRBJ2-3; d_call: -; v_call: TRBV18; clone_size: -; cdr3_aa: CASSPTGAWSDTQYF; cdr3_nt: TGTGCCAGCTCACCAACGGGGGCTTGGTCAGATACGCAGTATTTT
j_call: TRBJ2-1; d_call: TRBD2; v_call: TRBV5-4; clone_size: -; cdr3_aa: CASSPRGVADNEQFF; cdr3_nt: TGTGCCAGCAGCCCGCGGGGGGTCGCAGACAATGAGCAGTTCTTC
j_call: TRBJ1-1; d_call: -; v_call: TRBV5-1; clone_size: -; cdr3_aa: CASSLAQAYDTEAFF; cdr3_nt: TGCGCCAGCAGCCTGGCTCAGGCATATGACACTGAAGCTTTCTTT
j_call: TRBJ1-3; d_call: -; v_call: TRBV28; clone_size: -; cdr3_aa: CASSFRMGDSGNTIYF; cdr3_nt: TGTGCCAGCAGTTTTAGAATGGGGGACTCTGGAAACACCATATATTTT
j_call: TRBJ2-3; d_call: TRBD2; v_call: TRBV9; clone_size: -; cdr3_aa: CASSHTRLAGGTDTQYF; cdr3_nt: TGTGCCAGCAGCCATACCCGACTAGCGGGAGGCACAGATACGCAGTATTTT
j_call: TRBJ1-1; d_call: -; v_call: TRBV4-1; clone_size: -; cdr3_aa: CASSQVEGRGTEAFF; cdr3_nt: TGCGCCAGCAGCCAAGTTGAGGGTCGGGGCACTGAAGCTTTCTTT
j_call: TRBJ2-5; d_call: -; v_call: TRBV7-9; clone_size: -; cdr3_aa: CASSFSWGTGQETQYF; cdr3_nt: TGTGCCAGCAGCTTTAGTTGGGGAACGGGCCAAGAGACCCAGTACTTC
j_call: TRBJ1-2; d_call: TRBD1; v_call: TRBV4-3; clone_size: -; cdr3_aa: CASSPGTVYGYTF; cdr3_nt: TGCGCCAGCAGCCCGGGGACAGTCTATGGCTACACCTTC
j_call: TRBJ2-7; d_call: -; v_call: TRBV11-2; clone_size: -; cdr3_aa: CASSSQGYEQYF; cdr3_nt: TGTGCCAGCAGCTCCCAGGGCTACGAGCAGTACTTC
j_call: TRBJ2-5; d_call: TRBD2; v_call: TRBV5-4; clone_size: -; cdr3_aa: CASKTSGRGETQYF; cdr3_nt: TGTGCCAGCAAGACTAGCGGGAGAGGGGAGACCCAGTACTTC
j_call: TRBJ1-5; d_call: TRBD1; v_call: TRBV5-6; clone_size: -; cdr3_aa: CASKSWTGARPQHF; cdr3_nt: TGTGCCAGCAAGTCGTGGACAGGGGCCCGTCCCCAGCATTTT
j_call: TRBJ2-3; d_call: TRBD1; v_call: TRBV7-7; clone_size: -; cdr3_aa: CASSPQGVVTDTQYF; cdr3_nt: TGTGCCAGCAGCCCGCAGGGGGTTGTCACAGATACGCAGTATTTT
j_call: TRBJ1-5; d_call: -; v_call: TRBV19; clone_size: -; cdr3_aa: CASSISPGTRNQPQHF; cdr3_nt: TGTGCCAGTAGTATATCGCCCGGGACAAGAAATCAGCCCCAGCATTTT